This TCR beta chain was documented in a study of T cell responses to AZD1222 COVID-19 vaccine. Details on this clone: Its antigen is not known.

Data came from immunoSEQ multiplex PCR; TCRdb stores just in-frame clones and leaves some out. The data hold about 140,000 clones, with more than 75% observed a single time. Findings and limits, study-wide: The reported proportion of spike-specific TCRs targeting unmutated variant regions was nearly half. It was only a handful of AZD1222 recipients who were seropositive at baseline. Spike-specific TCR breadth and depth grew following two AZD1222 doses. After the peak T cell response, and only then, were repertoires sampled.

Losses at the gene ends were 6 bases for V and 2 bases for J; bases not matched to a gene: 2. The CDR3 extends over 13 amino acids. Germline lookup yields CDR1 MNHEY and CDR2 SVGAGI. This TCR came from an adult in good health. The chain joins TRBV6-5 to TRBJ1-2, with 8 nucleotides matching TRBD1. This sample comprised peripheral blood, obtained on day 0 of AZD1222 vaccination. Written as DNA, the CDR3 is TGTGCCAGCAGAGGACAGGGAAACTATGGCTACACCTTC. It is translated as CASRGQGNYGYTF.